The 9 T cell receptor beta chains below were found in one sample sequenced in a study of chemoradiotherapy in HPV16-positive cancers (dated by TCRdb to 2022 to 2024). The receptor library was made with the immunoSEQ multiplex PCR assay. The table was pulled from immuneACCESS by TCRdb, which kept in-frame rearrangements only. Such tables lose some clones; where checked, under half of the loss comes from unresolved V genes, and the rest has no known cause. Present in this sample are 13,000 to 15,000 clones, about 90% of which were seen just once. Around 3.7% of the sample goes to the ten largest clones. Source: blood, taken from a patient who underwent chemoradiotherapy. These receptors all come from a human donor with HPV-associated anogenital cancer.

The chain carries TRBV6-5 and TRBJ2-2; 11 nucleotides agree with TRBD2. V shed 4 bases and J 6 bases; nucleotides not matched to a gene: 4. The CDR3 is 15 residues long. Germline assignment: CDR1 MNHEY and CDR2 SVGAGI. The CDR3 DNA sequence: TGTGCCAGCAGTTCCAATAGCGGGAGGGCCGGGGAGCTGTTTTTT. It is translated as CASSSNSGRAGELFF.

The V gene is TRBV11-2, the J gene TRBJ2-1, with D unclear. This CDR3 comprises 11 residues. Trimming took 1 base from V and 10 from J, leaving 5 bases between them. CDR1 is SGHAT and CDR2 is FQNNGV in the germline V gene. CDR3 nucleotide sequence: TGTGCCAGCAGCTTAGGTGAGGAGCAGTTCTTC. Protein product: CASSLGEEQFF.

This clone is a singleton in its sample. The chain uses TRBV6-5 and TRBJ2-5, with 8 bases identical to TRBD1. Trimming cost V 2 bases and J 4 bases; bases outside gene matches: 3. The CDR3 consists of 14 residues. CDR1 MNHEY and CDR2 SVGAGI come from the germline V gene. The CDR3: CASSYDRGGETQYF. DNA for the CDR3: TGTGCCAGCAGTTACGACAGGGGCGGAGAGACCCAGTACTTC.

The CDR3 DNA reads TGTGCCAGCAGCTTAGTCAGGTTCTCACCCTCCTACGAGCAGTACTTC. Translation gives CASSLVRFSPSYEQYF. The chain couples TRBV7-8 to TRBJ2-7; D call uncertain. CDR3 length: 16 residues. V lost 1 base and J lost 0, with 13 bases in between. Germline assignment: CDR1 SGHVS and CDR2 FQNEAQ. The variable domain in full, completed from reference TRBV7-8 and TRBJ2-7, reads GAGVSQSPRYKVAKRGQDVALRCDPISGHVSLFWYQQALGQGPEFLTYFQNEAQLDKSGLPSDRFFAERPEGSVSTLKIQRTQQEDSAVYLCASSLVRFSPSYEQYFGPGTRLTVT.

This clone was found a few times. V usage is TRBV27 and J usage is TRBJ2-1, with TRBD2 matching over 12 bases. V lost 6 bases, J lost 7 bases, and 4 bases stayed unmatched. The CDR3 spans 14 residues. CDR1 is MNHEY, CDR2 SMNVEV, per germline (reference sequence). CDR3 sequence reads: CASRLLAGGNEQFF. CDR3 nucleotides: TGTGCCAGCAGATTACTAGCGGGAGGAAATGAGCAGTTCTTC.

The V and J genes are TRBV7-2 and TRBJ2-3, with D tentatively TRBD2 (5 bases). This CDR3 is 15 amino acids long. V was trimmed by 1 base and J by 1 base, leaving 9 bases between them. Germline V gene lookup returns CDR1 SGHTA and CDR2 FQGNSA. The CDR3 sequence: CASSLGASRTDTQYF. The CDR3 nucleotides read TGTGCCAGCAGCTTAGGGGCTAGCCGCACAGATACGCAGTATTTT.

The V and J genes are TRBV7-9 and TRBJ1-2; perhaps TRBD1 as D (5 bases). The ends were cut back, 1 base at V and 3 bases at J, with 6 bases in the middle. Germline V gene sequence: CDR1 SEHNR, CDR2 FQNEAQ (reference sequence). The CDR3 runs 13 residues. The CDR3 protein is CASSLVGDYGYTF. CDR3 nucleotide sequence: TGTGCCAGCAGCTTAGTAGGGGACTATGGCTACACCTTC.

This chain joins TRBV6-1 and TRBJ1-5; D gene unclear. Per germline, CDR1 MNHNS and CDR2 SASEGT. V lost 7 bases and J 2 bases, leaving 12 bases between the germline ends. This CDR3 spans 14 amino acids. The CDR3 sequence is CASTPGFGNQPQHF. CDR3 coding DNA: TGTGCCAGCACCCCGGGGTTTGGCAATCAGCCCCAGCATTTT.

The chain uses TRBV6-5 and TRBJ2-5; tentatively, D is TRBD1 (6 bases). V shed 7 bases and J shed 4 bases, with 16 bases lying between them. Germline CDR1 and CDR2: MNHEY and SVGAGI. This CDR3 spans 14 amino acids. The CDR3 DNA is TGTGCCAGCAACCAATCACAGGGCGGAGAGACCCAGTACTTC. Translation: CASNQSQGGETQYF.